These 2 T cell receptor beta chains were all obtained from the same sample, sequenced in a study of response to subunit inactivated influenza vaccine. TCRdb re-analysed the RT-PCR reads in MiXCR, keeping a single row per CDR3 protein. The sample yields hundreds of thousands of distinct CDR3 sequences, around 20% seen once. The sample in question was PBMCs from blood, obtained less than 6 days after vaccination. These receptors were collected from a man aged 50 or older who received an inactivated influenza vaccine.

This clonotype showed up just a few times. This chain links TRBV10-3 with TRBJ1-2; 8 positions agree with TRBD1. The V segment lost 4 bases and the J segment 8 bases; nucleotides outside the gene matches: 6. The CDR3 extends over 13 amino acids. Germline V gene data show CDR1 as ENHRY and CDR2 as SYGVKD. CDR3 nucleotide sequence: TGTGCCATCAGTGGAGACAGGGGCGGCGGCTACACCTTC. Protein: CAISGDRGGGYTF.

In this sample, this clonotype turned up many times. The chain uses TRBV20-1 and TRBJ2-1; no clear D. V was shortened by 0 bases and J by 15 bases, with 18 bases between the two germline ends. Germline loops: CDR1 DFQATT, CDR2 SNEGSKA (reference sequence). The CDR3 extends over 13 amino acids. CDR3 DNA: TGCAGTGCTAGAGATTTTGAATCTTTATTCGCGTTCTTC. Translating it yields CSARDFESLFAFF.